This TCR beta chain comes out of a study of chemoradiotherapy in HPV16-positive cancers. Overall study results and limits: The functional HPV-specific definition rests on just a couple of HPV16-positive patients. Candidate HPV-specific clones and E7-related TCR motifs grew in tumor during treatment.

As regards this clone: Its antigen is not identified.

The assay was immunoSEQ multiplex PCR, and TCRdb's table has in-frame clones only and misses some. The sample carries about 1,200 clones, about 89% recorded once. The receptor comes from a human donor with HPV-associated anogenital cancer. Sequencing used tumor tissue, obtained from a patient who underwent chemoradiotherapy.

CDR3 DNA: TGTGCCTGGGGTACGACTGGGGGGCTGAACACTGAAGCTTTCTTT. Translated: CAWGTTGGLNTEAFF. This chain connects TRBV30 to TRBJ1-1; D may be TRBD1 (6 bases). The CDR3 totals 15 residues. V was trimmed by 5 bases and J by 0 bases, leaving 16 bases between them. Germline CDR1 is GTSNPN and CDR2 is SVGIG (reference sequence). Variable domain in full (rest from reference TRBV30 and TRBJ1-1): SQTIHQWPATLVQPVGSPLSLECTVEGTSNPNLYWYRQAAGRGLQLLFYSVGIGQISSEVPQNLSASRPQDRQFILSSKKLLLSDSGFYLCAWGTTGGLNTEAFFGQGTRLTVV.